This passage covers 11 T cell receptor beta chains from one sample sequenced in a study. TCRdb analysed the RT-PCR reads with MiXCR anew, one entry per CDR3 protein. The repertoire has hundreds of thousands of distinct CDR3 sequences, 14% of them found once; the top ten carry roughly 3.9%. The sample consisted of memory CD4+ T cells from blood. These receptors were obtained from a female donor in good health, serving as a healthy control.

The V call is TRBV11-2, the J call TRBJ2-1, with TRBD1 matching over 7 bases. Germline V CDR1 and CDR2: SGHAT, FQNNGV. V trimming: 4 bases; J trimming: 9 bases; junction bases outside the gene matches: 6. The CDR3 is 13 residues long. The DNA for the CDR3 is TGTGCCAGCAGCTCCGACAGGGAAACTGAGCAGTTCTTC. Translating it yields CASSSDRETEQFF.

Only a few counts were recorded for this clonotype. CDR3 coding DNA: TGTGCCAGCAGGATAGCGGGCGTCGACGAGCAGTACTTC. Amino acid sequence: CASRIAGVDEQYF. The gene calls are TRBV7-9 and TRBJ2-7; TRBD2 matches 7 bases. There are 13 residues in the CDR3. In germline, CDR1 is SEHNR, CDR2 FQNEAQ (reference sequence). V lost 6 bases, J lost 5 bases, and 7 bases stayed unmatched.

J is TRBJ1-1 and V is TRBV18, with TRBD1 matching over 7 bases. This CDR3 comprises 16 residues. The germline V gene has CDR1 KGHSH and CDR2 LQKENI. The V gene end was trimmed by 5 bases and the J gene end by 0 bases; junction bases not matched to a gene: 9. The CDR3 sequence is CASSAQGGFVNTEAFF. Here the CDR3 DNA reads TGTGCCAGCTCAGCCCAGGGGGGCTTTGTGAACACTGAAGCTTTCTTT. Based on the CDR3 plus reference TRBV18 and TRBJ1-1, the full variable domain is NAGVMQNPRHLVRRRGQEARLRCSPMKGHSHVYWYRQLPEEGLKFMVYLQKENIIDESGMPKERFSAEFPKEGPSILRIQQVVRGDSAAYFCASSAQGGFVNTEAFFGQGTRLTVV.

This clonotype was recorded a few times. This chain uses TRBV7-2 with TRBJ2-1, with TRBD2 identical over 12 bases. This CDR3 has 18 residues. Germline CDR1 SGHTA, CDR2 FQGNSA. V shed 1 base and J 7 bases; nucleotides not matched to a gene: 11. The CDR3 DNA reads as TGTGCCAGCAGCTTAGTGGCGCTAGCGGGGGGGGCGAGGAATGAGCAGTTCTTC. Amino acids: CASSLVALAGGARNEQFF. The complete variable domain, with remaining parts taken from reference TRBV7-2 and TRBJ2-1, reads GAGVSQSPSNKVTEKGKDVELRCDPISGHTALYWYRQSLGQGLEFLIYFQGNSAPDKSGLPSDRFSAERTGGSVSTLTIQRTQQEDSAVYLCASSLVALAGGARNEQFFGPGTRLTVL.

This clonotype was seen repeatedly, ten times or more. This chain joins TRBV20-1 and TRBJ2-7; the D call may be TRBD1 or TRBD2 (5 bases each). This CDR3 region has 14 residues. V was shortened by 1 base and J by 5 bases, with 15 bases between the two germline ends. Per germline, CDR1 DFQATT and CDR2 SNEGSKA (reference sequence). In nucleotides, the CDR3 is TGCAGTGCTAGAGGCCGGGACGGACGTGACGAGCAGTACTTC. Translating it yields CSARGRDGRDEQYF.

The chain is built from TRBV7-2 and TRBJ2-3; 9 bases map to TRBD2. This CDR3 spans 17 amino acids. Germline CDR1 and CDR2: SGHTA and FQGNSA. J gave up 3 bases and V 2 bases, and 9 bases lay outside the gene matches. In nucleotides, the CDR3 is TGTGCCAGCAGCTTAATGGGCGGGAGGGCCGGTACAGATACGCAGTATTTT. Residues: CASSLMGGRAGTDTQYF. The whole variable domain, filled in from reference TRBV7-2 and TRBJ2-3, reads GAGVSQSPSNKVTEKGKDVELRCDPISGHTALYWYRQSLGQGLEFLIYFQGNSAPDKSGLPSDRFSAERTGGSVSTLTIQRTQQEDSAVYLCASSLMGGRAGTDTQYFGPGTRLTVL.

This clonotype was seen more than once but under ten times. V is TRBV5-1 and J is TRBJ2-1, with TRBD2 matching over 13 bases. Germline V gene data show CDR1 as SGHRS and CDR2 as YFSETQ. The ends lost 4 bases at V and 3 bases at J; junction bases unmatched: 7. CDR3 length: 17 amino acids. DNA for the CDR3: TGCGCCAGCAGCCTCGGGACTAGCGGGAATATCTACAATGAGCAGTTCTTC. This gives the protein CASSLGTSGNIYNEQFF.

The gene calls are TRBV20-1 and TRBJ2-7; D gene uncertain. V lost 6 bases, J lost 2 bases, and 11 bases lay in between. CDR1 is DFQATT, CDR2 SNEGSKA, per germline (reference sequence). The CDR3 is 12 residues long. The CDR3 region is CSAAGPTYEQYF. The CDR3 coding sequence is TGCAGTGCCGCCGGTCCAACCTACGAGCAGTACTTC.

The chain combines TRBV20-1 with TRBJ2-7, with 7 bases fitting TRBD1. The ends lost 0 bases at V and 2 bases at J; junction bases unmatched: 7. The CDR3 extends over 15 amino acids. Germline assignment: CDR1 DFQATT and CDR2 SNEGSKA (reference sequence). CDR3 bases: TGCAGTGCTAGAGATGAGGGGACAGAACCCTACGAGCAGTACTTC. Protein sequence: CSARDEGTEPYEQYF.

This clonotype was recorded at least ten times. The V and J genes are TRBV4-1 and TRBJ2-1, with 10 bases matching TRBD1. The V segment lost 4 bases and the J segment 12 bases; nucleotides outside the gene matches: 9. Germline V gene lookup returns CDR1 MGHRA and CDR2 YSYEKL. The CDR3 is made up of 14 amino acids. As DNA, the CDR3 is TGCGCCAGCAGCCTACTCCCCCGGGACAGGGGGCAGTTCTTC. Translation gives CASSLLPRDRGQFF.

The rearrangement uses TRBV7-2 and TRBJ2-6; unclear D gene. The CDR3 sequence is 15 residues long. The germline CDR1 and CDR2 sequences are SGHTA and FQGNSA. Deletions cut 3 bases from V and 0 bases from J, with 6 bases between. DNA of the CDR3: TGTGCCAGCAGCTTTGTTACCTCTGGGGCCAACGTCCTGACTTTC. Its protein is CASSFVTSGANVLTF.